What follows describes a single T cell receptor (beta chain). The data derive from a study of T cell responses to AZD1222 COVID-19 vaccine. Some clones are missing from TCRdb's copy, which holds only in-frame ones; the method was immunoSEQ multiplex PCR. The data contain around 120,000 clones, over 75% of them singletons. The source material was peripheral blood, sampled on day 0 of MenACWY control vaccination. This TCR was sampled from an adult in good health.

CDR3 sequence: CASSLGTVTYEQYF. The DNA for the CDR3 is TGCGCCAGCAGCTTGGGGACGGTTACCTACGAGCAGTACTTC. This chain links TRBV5-1 with TRBJ2-7, with no clear D. Germline CDR1 SGHRS, CDR2 YFSETQ. V was pared by 0 bases and J by 2 bases, with 9 bases between. This CDR3 is 14 amino acids long.